The 11 T cell receptor beta chains in this list originate from one sample, sequenced in a study of T cells expressing NK-cell markers. TCRdb reprocessed the 5' RACE reads, keeping one entry per CDR3 protein, no DNA. The sample includes some 300,000 distinct CDR3 sequences. The sequencing input was blood T cells: a sorted CD56 or NKG2C T cell subset, CD4+ or CD8+ T cells, or bulk PBMC T cells (not recorded which). The receptor source for this set is a man aged 18 to 29 in good health.

This sequence joins TRBV12-3 or TRBV12-4 and TRBJ2-1. The CDR3 has 11 amino acids. CDR3 sequence reads: CACNGVTEQFF.

The rearrangement uses TRBV20-1 and TRBJ2-7; TCRdb designates TRBD2, a call that cannot be tested without DNA. This CDR3 is built from 14 residues. Germline V gene lookup returns CDR1 DFQATT and CDR2 SNEGSKA (reference sequence). The CDR3 is CSATSGLSFYEQYF.

This sequence joins TRBV5-5 and TRBJ2-7. The CDR3 has 14 amino acids. Germline values: CDR1 SGHKS, CDR2 YYEKEE (reference sequence). The CDR3 here is CASSLAYSSYEQYF.

The rearrangement uses TRBV5-5 and TRBJ2-1; no DNA is available, so the TRBD2 call from TCRdb remains unchecked. CDR1 is SGHKS and CDR2 is YYEKEE in the germline V gene (reference sequence). The length of the CDR3 is 16 residues. The CDR3 reads CASSYTSGSSYNEQFF.

The chain combines TRBV28 with TRBJ2-1; TCRdb's D call, TRBD1, is unchecked because there is no DNA. Germline lookup yields CDR1 MDHEN and CDR2 SYDVKM. The length of the CDR3 is 16 residues. The CDR3 reads CASSWGATRLTNEQFF.

This chain joins TRBV7-3 and TRBJ1-6; TCRdb names TRBD1, which stays unverified in the absence of DNA. The CDR3 runs to 21 residues. Germline CDR1 SGHTA, CDR2 FQGTGA. Here the CDR3 reads CASSPNLRTGGFSSYNSPLHF.

The J gene is TRBJ1-4, the V gene TRBV18; TCRdb's D call, TRBD1, is unchecked because there is no DNA. Germline V gene data show CDR1 as KGHSH and CDR2 as LQKENI. This CDR3 is built from 16 residues. The CDR3 sequence is CASSPLGQGRNEKLFF.

The rearrangement links TRBV6-1 to TRBJ1-4; TCRdb reports TRBD1, a call that lacks DNA to check it against. The germline V gene has CDR1 MNHNS and CDR2 SASEGT. CDR3 length: 14 residues. CDR3 residues: CASSDRQGAEKLFF.

The chain carries TRBV12-3 or TRBV12-4 and TRBJ1-5. This CDR3 comprises 14 residues. The CDR3 loop reads CASSLTSTDQPQHF.

The chain couples TRBV5-1 to TRBJ2-1. The germline gives CDR1 SGHRS, CDR2 YFSETQ. CDR3 length: 15 amino acids. CDR3 in amino acids: CASSLNRAKDNEQFF.

The chain links TRBV20-1 to TRBJ2-1; TCRdb returns TRBD2, unconfirmable since there is no DNA. The CDR3 contains 14 residues. Germline V lookup: CDR1 DFQATT, CDR2 SNEGSKA (reference sequence). The CDR3 sequence is CSARDPTSLDEQFF.